This T cell receptor beta chain was sequenced in a study of blood T cell repertoires in COVID-19. Sequencing was performed with immunoSEQ multiplex PCR; in TCRdb, only in-frame clones are kept and a portion is missing. The sample carries 150,000 to 200,000 clones, roughly 82% recorded once. The germline V and J ends were trimmed by 10 bases and 6 bases, with 13 bases remaining between them. This CDR3 comprises 12 residues. The sample was PBMCs or T cells enriched from blood (not recorded which). The chain employs TRBV12-3 or TRBV12-4 and TRBJ1-5, with D tentatively TRBD1 (6 bases). The sequence was collected from a man in his fifties or sixties who had recovered from COVID-19. The CDR3 DNA follows: TGTGCCACCAATCTAGGGGGTCAGCCCCAGCATTTT. Translation gives CATNLGGQPQHF.